This T cell receptor beta chain was found in a study of blood T cell repertoires in COVID-19. Method: immunoSEQ multiplex PCR; TCRdb's copy keeps in-frame clones and lacks some. Altogether 70,000 or so clones are present, more than 90% being singletons, with the ten largest covering about 8.9%. There are 11 residues in the CDR3. Trimming removed 7 bases from V and 2 bases from J, with 6 bases in between. Germline CDR1 is SNHLY and CDR2 is FYNNEI. This sequence originates from a human donor in a cohort sampled during active COVID-19. This sequence joins TRBV2 and TRBJ2-7, with D perhaps TRBD2 (5 bases). Sequenced material: peripheral blood. The CDR3 DNA reads TGTGCCAGCAAGAGGGCCTACGAGCAGTACTTC. This codes for CASKRAYEQYF.